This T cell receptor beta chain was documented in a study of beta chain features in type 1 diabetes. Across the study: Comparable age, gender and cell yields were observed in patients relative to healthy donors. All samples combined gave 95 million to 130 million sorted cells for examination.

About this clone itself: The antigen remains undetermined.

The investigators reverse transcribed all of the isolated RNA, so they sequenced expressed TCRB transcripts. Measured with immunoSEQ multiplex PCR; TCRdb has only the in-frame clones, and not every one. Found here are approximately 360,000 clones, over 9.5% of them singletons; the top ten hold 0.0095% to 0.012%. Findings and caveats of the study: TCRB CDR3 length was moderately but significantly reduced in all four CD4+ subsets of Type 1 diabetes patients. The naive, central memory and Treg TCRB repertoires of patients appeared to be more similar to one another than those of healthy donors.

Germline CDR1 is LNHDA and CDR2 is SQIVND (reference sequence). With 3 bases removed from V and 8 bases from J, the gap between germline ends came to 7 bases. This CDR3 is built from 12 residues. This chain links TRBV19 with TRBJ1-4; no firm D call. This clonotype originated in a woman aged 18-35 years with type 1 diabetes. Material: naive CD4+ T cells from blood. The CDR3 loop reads CASSIRREKLFF. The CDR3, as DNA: TGTGCCAGTAGTATTCGGCGGGAAAAACTGTTTTTT. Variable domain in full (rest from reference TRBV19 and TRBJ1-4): DGGITQSPKYLFRKEGQNVTLSCEQNLNHDAMYWYRQDPGQGLRLIYYSQIVNDFQKGDIAEGYSVSREKKESFPLTVTSAQKNPTAFYLCASSIRREKLFFGSGTQLSVL.